This is a list of T cell receptor beta chains from one sample in a study of Ad26.COV2.S vaccination and SARS-CoV-2 variants. TCRdb keeps only in-frame clones here, not all; method: immunoSEQ multiplex PCR. The table includes about 410,000 clones, approximately 91% detected once. The sequencing here drew on peripheral blood, taken in a trial of Ad26.COV2.S vaccine versus placebo. Every receptor here comes from a person aged 18-60 years who received the Ad26.COV2.S COVID-19 vaccine or a placebo. The CDR3 runs from the conserved cysteine through the conserved F or W. Fields, in order: J gene, V gene, D gene, clone size, CDR3 protein, CDR3 DNA. A D gene is named only where the DNA matches it firmly. Clone size, where shown, is once, few, many, or a class for clones that have expanded.

TRBJ2-7	TRBV6-1	TRBD2	-	CASRAGSGSGYEQYF	TGTGCCAGCAGGGCAGGGAGCGGGAGTGGGTACGAGCAGTACTTC
TRBJ2-7	TRBV19	TRBD1	-	CATRDRSYEQYF	TGTGCCACCCGGGACAGATCCTACGAGCAGTACTTC
TRBJ1-2	TRBV28	TRBD1	once	CASSFRTGGYTF	TGTGCCAGCAGTTTTAGGACAGGCGGCTACACCTTC
TRBJ1-2	TRBV6-5	-	-	CASRSYGYTF	TGTGCCAGCAGGAGTTATGGCTACACCTTC
TRBJ2-7	TRBV19	-	-	CASSIRHSYEQYF	TGTGCCAGTAGTATAAGACATTCCTACGAGCAGTACTTC
TRBJ1-5	TRBV19	-	-	CASSMNIPGGNQPQHF	TGTGCCAGTAGTATGAACATACCGGGGGGCAATCAGCCCCAGCATTTT
TRBJ2-7	TRBV30	TRBD2	-	CAWSSGTSGSYEQYF	TGTGCCTGGAGCTCCGGGACTAGCGGCTCCTACGAGCAGTACTTC
TRBJ2-7	TRBV6-6	TRBD2	-	CASSPTIAGELYF	TGTGCCAGCAGCCCCACTATAGCGGGAGAGCTGTACTTC
TRBJ2-5	TRBV14	TRBD2	once	CASSPGLAGVETQYF	TGTGCCAGCAGCCCGGGACTAGCGGGAGTTGAGACCCAGTACTTC
TRBJ2-5	TRBV4-1	TRBD2	-	CASSLSGLAKETQYF	TGCGCCAGCAGCCTATCGGGACTAGCAAAAGAGACCCAGTACTTC
TRBJ2-3	TRBV18	TRBD1	-	CASSFSGGATDTQYF	TGTGCCAGCTCTTTCTCAGGGGGAGCCACAGATACGCAGTATTTT
TRBJ2-3	TRBV18	-	-	CASSPRQLTDTQYF	TGTGCCAGCTCACCACGTCAGCTCACAGATACGCAGTATTTT
TRBJ1-5	TRBV2	TRBD1	-	CASSADRGVNQPQHF	TGTGCCAGCAGTGCAGACAGGGGTGTCAATCAGCCCCAGCATTTT
TRBJ2-7	TRBV6-5	-	-	CASSPSGRDEQYF	TGTGCCAGCAGCCCGTCCGGACGGGACGAGCAGTACTTC
TRBJ2-5	TRBV28	TRBD1	-	CASSFYLLTGNGAQYF	TGTGCCAGCAGTTTTTATCTCTTGACAGGGAATGGGGCCCAGTACTTC
TRBJ2-1	TRBV5-1	-	-	CASSLRESSYNEQFF	TGCGCCAGCAGCTTGCGGGAGTCCTCCTACAATGAGCAGTTCTTC
TRBJ2-3	TRBV9	-	-	CASTAGGPGDTQYF	TGTGCCAGCACCGCCGGAGGGCCCGGAGATACGCAGTATTTT
TRBJ2-7	TRBV21-1	-	few	CASSQSRRDRDPRSSYEQYF	TGTGCCAGCAGCCAAAGTCGGCGGGACAGGGACCCACGAAGCTCCTACGAGCAGTACTTC
TRBJ2-1	TRBV7-2	-	-	CASSPPRGAHNEQFF	TGTGCCAGCAGCCCCCCCAGGGGAGCCCACAATGAGCAGTTCTTC
TRBJ2-1	TRBV28	TRBD2	-	CASRRAGGPGNNEQFF	TGTGCCAGCAGACGAGCGGGAGGGCCTGGGAACAATGAGCAGTTCTTC
TRBJ2-2	TRBV7-2	TRBD2	-	CASSPGLATNTGELFF	TGTGCCAGCAGCCCAGGACTAGCGACAAACACCGGGGAGCTGTTTTTT
TRBJ2-7	TRBV27	TRBD1	-	CASSGQGKTYEQYF	TGTGCCAGCAGTGGACAGGGAAAGACCTACGAGCAGTACTTC
TRBJ2-2	TRBV18	-	-	CASSPGPGDGELFF	TGTGCCAGCTCACCGGGACCGGGAGACGGGGAGCTGTTTTTT
TRBJ2-4	TRBV11-2	TRBD2	-	CASRSSGLADILAKNIQYF	TGTGCCAGCAGGTCCTCGGGACTAGCGGATATCCTAGCCAAAAACATTCAGTACTTC
TRBJ2-3	TRBV11-2	-	-	CASRMEDTQYF	TGTGCCAGCAGGATGGAGGATACGCAGTATTTT
TRBJ2-4	TRBV6-2/TRBV6-3	-	-	CASSYQAALAKNIQYF	TGTGCCAGCAGTTACCAGGCTGCCCTAGCCAAAAACATTCAGTACTTC
TRBJ1-4	TRBV28	-	-	CASSLVRANEKLFF	TGTGCCAGCAGTTTAGTGAGGGCTAATGAAAAACTGTTTTTT
TRBJ2-2	TRBV6-6	TRBD2	once	CASSYSLAGPPGELFF	TGTGCCAGCAGTTACTCATTAGCGGGACCCCCCGGGGAGCTGTTTTTT
TRBJ2-1	TRBV11-1	-	-	CASSLAPYNEQFF	TGTGCCAGCAGCTTAGCTCCGTACAATGAGCAGTTCTTC
TRBJ2-7	TRBV5-1	-	-	CASSPEPSYEQYF	TGCGCCAGCAGCCCGGAGCCCTCCTACGAGCAGTACTTC
TRBJ2-2	TRBV4-1	-	once	CASSPHRARTNTGELFF	TGCGCCAGCAGCCCCCACAGGGCCCGTACGAACACCGGGGAGCTGTTTTTT
TRBJ1-2	TRBV6-5	-	-	CASSYSTGSHYGYTF	TGTGCCAGCAGTTACTCGACAGGTTCCCACTATGGCTACACCTTC
TRBJ2-7	TRBV5-4	TRBD1	-	CASSLPPQGREQYF	TGTGCCAGCAGCTTGCCCCCACAGGGGCGCGAGCAGTACTTC
TRBJ2-7	TRBV11-2	TRBD2	-	CASSLAGGSSYEQYF	TGTGCCAGCAGCTTAGCGGGAGGGAGCTCCTACGAGCAGTACTTC
TRBJ1-1	TRBV30	TRBD1	-	CAWSVGTGGNTEAFF	TGTGCCTGGAGTGTAGGGACAGGGGGCAACACTGAAGCTTTCTTT
TRBJ2-4	TRBV6-5	-	-	CASSYSILGDIQYF	TGTGCCAGCAGTTACTCGATTTTGGGGGACATTCAGTACTTC
TRBJ1-5	TRBV30	-	-	CAWSRDLAPNQPQHF	TGTGCCTGGAGTAGGGACCTAGCACCCAATCAGCCCCAGCATTTT
TRBJ2-5	TRBV9	TRBD2	-	CASSLAGGGQETQYF	TGTGCCAGCAGCCTAGCGGGAGGGGGCCAGGAGACCCAGTACTTC
TRBJ2-7	TRBV3-1/TRBV3-2	TRBD1	-	CASSHSGTVSYEQYF	TGTGCCAGCAGCCATTCCGGGACAGTGAGCTACGAGCAGTACTTC